Listed here is a single T cell receptor (beta chain). As yet, its antigen is unknown. This entry belongs to a study of regulatory T cells in long-lasting Graves disease. Study-level background: Treatment with antithyroid drugs for over 5 years, together with positive TSH receptor antibodies, meant persistent Graves' disease.

The CDR3 has 15 residues. The trim removed 4 bases at V and 2 bases at J, leaving 4 bases unmatched. Germline loops: CDR1 LGHDT, CDR2 YNNKEL (reference sequence). Findings of the study overall: Whereas 900 to 1,000 public clonotypes were shared by new patients, persistent patients shared more, at a few thousand.

Arm-PCR with iRepertoire HTBI primers amplified the CDR3 regions for these TCR beta libraries. TCRdb re-called the multiplex PCR reads with MiXCR, one entry per CDR3 protein. The data hold some 420,000 distinct CDR3 sequences, with about 22% observed a single time. The sample's time point: persistent/refractory GD, antithyroid drugs over 5 years with positive TRAb. From RNA extracted from PBMCs, the TCR library was made. Each of the patients was recruited from an endocrinology department situated in Xi'an, China. The rearrangement uses TRBV3-1 and TRBJ2-1, with 8 bases fitting TRBD2. The starting material was peripheral blood mononuclear cells (PBMCs), obtained when the disease was refractory, from a patient treated with antithyroid drugs. The sequence derives from a female donor with Graves disease. The CDR3 reads CASSPREGPYNEQFF. The DNA for the CDR3 is TGTGCCAGCAGCCCACGGGAGGGCCCCTACAATGAGCAGTTCTTC.